This T cell receptor beta chain was observed in a study of T cells expressing NK-cell markers. cDNA encoding TCR beta was synthesized via 5'RACE template switching incorporating UMIs. With the 5' RACE reads reprocessed, TCRdb shows one record per CDR3 protein and no DNA. Its listing shows 500,000 to 700,000 distinct CDR3 sequences. Points from the study as a whole: No clear determination of HCMV specificity was made for expanded NKG2C+ T cell clones. Of CD8+ T cells, about 1.0-8% belonged to dominant NKG2C+ clonotypes in six donors.

Comments on this clonotype: Its antigen is currently unknown.

Germline loops: CDR1 SGHRS, CDR2 YFSETQ. This CDR3 has 14 residues. The sequencing sample was made of blood T cells: a sorted CD56 or NKG2C T cell subset, CD4+ or CD8+ T cells, or bulk PBMC T cells (not recorded which). The origin of this receptor is a man aged 18 to 29 in good health. The V gene is TRBV5-1, the J gene TRBJ2-7; TCRdb's D gene call, TRBD1, goes unchecked for lack of DNA. CDR3: CASSPDRGVHEQYF. Variable domain in full (rest from reference TRBV5-1 and TRBJ2-7): KAGVTQTPRYLIKTRGQQVTLSCSPISGHRSVSWYQQTPGQGLQFLFEYFSETQRNKGNFPGRFSGRQFSNSRSEMNVSTLELGDSALYLCASSPDRGVHEQYFGPGTRLTVT.